A selection of T cell receptor beta chains follows, all from one sample in a study of T cell responses to AZD1222 COVID-19 vaccine. Measured with immunoSEQ multiplex PCR; TCRdb has only the in-frame clones, and not every one. The data show about 140,000 clones, with more than 85% seen just once and more than 3.5% held by the top ten. Sample: peripheral blood, taken on day 0 of AZD1222 vaccination. The origin of the receptors is an adult in good health. CDR3s include the opening cysteine and the closing phenylalanine or tryptophan. D genes are given only for firm matches. The size of a clone is reported for some rows only, either as once, few or many, or as a class for expanded clones.

>TRBV27|TRBD2|.|TRBJ2-1
CASSYTSEHNEQFF
TGTGCCAGCAGTTACACTAGCGAACACAATGAGCAGTTCTTC
>TRBV11-2|TRBD1|.|TRBJ1-4
CASSFRTGLGEKLFF
TGTGCCAGCAGCTTTAGGACAGGATTGGGTGAAAAACTGTTTTTT
>TRBV28|.|.|TRBJ1-5
CASTEGLVLSPQHF
TGTGCCAGCACGGAGGGTCTCGTCTTGTCGCCCCAGCATTTT
>TRBV27|.|.|TRBJ2-5
CASSFSRAGETQYF
TGTGCCAGCAGTTTTAGCAGGGCGGGGGAGACCCAGTACTTC
>TRBV6-5|TRBD1|.|TRBJ1-2
CASSYSKGQRSWGYTF
TGTGCCAGCAGTTACTCGAAGGGACAGCGGAGCTGGGGCTACACCTTC
>TRBV18|TRBD1|.|TRBJ2-7
CASSPLPGQGGEQYF
TGTGCCAGCTCACCGCTTCCGGGACAGGGCGGCGAGCAGTACTTC
>TRBV28|.|.|TRBJ1-1
CASSFPGKNTEAFF
TGTGCCAGCAGTTTTCCGGGGAAGAACACTGAAGCTTTCTTT
>TRBV11-2|TRBD2|.|TRBJ2-3
CASSHGLAGDADTQYF
TGTGCCAGCAGCCACGGACTAGCGGGAGATGCAGATACGCAGTATTTT
>TRBV9|.|once|TRBJ1-2
CASSVEGKGSIFGYTF
TGTGCCAGCAGCGTAGAAGGAAAGGGGTCTATATTTGGCTACACCTTC
>TRBV19|.|.|TRBJ2-3
CASSLTASTDTQYF
TGTGCCAGTAGTCTGACGGCCAGCACAGATACGCAGTATTTT
>TRBV20-1|TRBD2|.|TRBJ2-7
CSASRLGLAGLRVYEQYF
TGCAGTGCTAGTCGTTTGGGACTAGCGGGACTACGCGTATACGAGCAGTACTTC
>TRBV19|.|.|TRBJ1-2
CASSTDRWGGYTF
TGTGCCAGTAGTACCGACAGGTGGGGTGGCTACACCTTC
>TRBV4-2|TRBD2|.|TRBJ2-7
CASSQGGLATRSYEQYF
TGTGCCAGCAGCCAAGGGGGACTAGCGACACGCTCCTACGAGCAGTACTTC
>TRBV5-1|.|.|TRBJ2-7
CASSFQTGPYEQYF
TGCGCCAGCAGCTTTCAAACAGGACCGTACGAGCAGTACTTC
>TRBV7-2|.|.|TRBJ1-1
CASRYQAGGTEAFF
TGTGCCAGCAGATACCAGGCGGGCGGTACTGAAGCTTTCTTT
>TRBV14|.|.|TRBJ2-1
CASSQAGLPLF
TGTGCCAGCAGCCAAGCGGGGCTCCCACTCTTC
>TRBV5-5|.|.|TRBJ2-6
CASSLLTSGANVLTF
TGTGCCAGCAGCCTCCTGACCTCTGGGGCCAACGTCCTGACTTTC
>TRBV12-3/TRBV12-4|.|.|TRBJ1-1
CASRAQLNTEAFF
TGTGCCAGCAGGGCGCAGCTTAACACTGAAGCTTTCTTT
>TRBV6-5|TRBD2|.|TRBJ2-3
CASKLAGTDTQYF
TGTGCATCGAAACTAGCGGGCACAGATACGCAGTATTTT
>TRBV9|TRBD1|.|TRBJ1-4
CASSPGGQGIRKLFF
TGTGCCAGCAGCCCCGGGGGACAGGGGATTCGGAAACTGTTTTTT
>TRBV6-5|TRBD1|.|TRBJ1-1
CASSTRRGLSTEAFF
TGTGCCAGCAGTACCCGCAGGGGGTTGAGCACTGAAGCTTTCTTT
>TRBV2|TRBD1|.|TRBJ1-1
CASSVSGGATEAFF
TGTGCCAGCAGTGTCTCAGGGGGCGCGACTGAAGCTTTCTTT
>TRBV6-6|.|.|TRBJ2-7
CASTLPGLSYEQYF
TGTGCCAGCACCTTACCGGGACTGTCCTACGAGCAGTACTTC
>TRBV5-1|TRBD1|once|TRBJ2-1
CASGRDSQQFF
TGCGCCAGCGGACGGGACAGTCAGCAGTTCTTC
>TRBV10-2|.|.|TRBJ2-1
CASNGKGYNEQFF
TGCGCCAGCAATGGGAAGGGCTACAATGAGCAGTTCTTC
>TRBV11-2|TRBD1|.|TRBJ2-3
CASSLDRGSTDTQYF
TGTGCCAGCAGCTTGGACAGGGGCTCCACAGATACGCAGTATTTT
>TRBV5-6|.|.|TRBJ1-1
CASSSKLMNTEAFF
TGTGCCAGCAGCTCTAAACTCATGAACACTGAAGCTTTCTTT
>TRBV10-3|.|.|TRBJ2-3
CAISEPPDTQYF
TGTGCCATCAGTGAGCCCCCCGATACGCAGTATTTT
>TRBV30|.|.|TRBJ1-1
CACKTPGLNTEAFF
TGTGCCTGTAAGACTCCAGGGCTGAACACTGAAGCTTTCTTT
>TRBV19|.|.|TRBJ1-1
CASSIGYGLLTEAFF
TGTGCCAGTAGTATAGGTTATGGCCTTCTCACTGAAGCTTTCTTT
>TRBV5-8|.|.|TRBJ2-7
CASPGDEQYF
TGTGCCAGCCCAGGGGACGAGCAGTACTTC
>TRBV25-1|TRBD2|.|TRBJ2-1
CASSEYSGLAAREQFF
TGTGCCAGCAGTGAATATTCGGGACTAGCGGCTAGGGAGCAGTTCTTC
>TRBV3-1/TRBV3-2|TRBD2|.|TRBJ2-7
CASSMSGRVVYEQYF
TGTGCCAGCAGCATGAGCGGGAGGGTAGTCTACGAGCAGTACTTC
>TRBV19|.|.|TRBJ1-5
CASSDLGLNSNQPQHF
TGTGCCAGTAGTGACCTGGGGCTAAATAGCAATCAGCCCCAGCATTTT
>TRBV28|.|.|TRBJ1-1
CASSQDTEAFF
TGTGCCAGCAGCCAGGACACCGAAGCTTTCTTT
>TRBV10-1|TRBD2|.|TRBJ2-2
CASSDFRLGPSGFTGELFF
TGCGCCAGCAGTGATTTCAGATTAGGGCCTAGCGGTTTCACCGGGGAGCTGTTTTTT
>TRBV18|TRBD2|few|TRBJ2-7
CASSPGLAPEQYF
TGTGCCAGCTCACCCGGACTAGCGCCCGAGCAGTACTTC
>TRBV12-5|TRBD1|.|TRBJ2-6
CASGFRDREASGANVLTF
TGTGCTAGTGGTTTCCGGGACAGGGAGGCCTCTGGGGCCAACGTCCTGACTTTC
>TRBV11-3|.|.|TRBJ1-1
CASSSAGGLNTEAFF
TGTGCCAGCAGCTCGGCCGGGGGGCTGAACACTGAAGCTTTCTTT
>TRBV11-2|TRBD1|.|TRBJ1-3
CASSLDGGQSLRLGNTIYF
TGTGCCAGCAGTCTAGATGGGGGACAGTCGCTTCGTCTTGGAAACACCATATATTTT
>TRBV20-1|.|.|TRBJ1-1
CSASRPDEAFF
TGCAGTGCTAGCCGACCGGACGAAGCTTTCTTT
>TRBV7-9|.|.|TRBJ2-3
CASSQHREADTQYF
TGTGCCAGCAGCCAGCACAGGGAAGCAGATACGCAGTATTTT
>TRBV21-1|.|.|TRBJ2-7
CASSKGTSDSGEQYF
TGTGCCAGCAGCAAAGGTACTAGCGACAGTGGCGAGCAGTACTTC
>TRBV7-2|.|.|TRBJ2-2
CASSFPGELFF
TGTGCCAGCAGCTTCCCCGGGGAGCTGTTTTTT
>TRBV11-2|.|.|TRBJ1-3
CASRLAGNTIYF
TGTGCCTCAAGACTGGCTGGAAACACCATATATTTT
>TRBV4-3|.|.|TRBJ2-7
CASSQVFGGQQYF
TGCGCCAGCAGCCAAGTTTTCGGGGGTCAGCAGTACTTC
>TRBV6-1|TRBD1|.|TRBJ1-5
CASSEEGTGFSNQPQHF
TGTGCCAGCAGTGAAGAGGGGACAGGGTTTAGCAATCAGCCCCAGCATTTT
>TRBV3-1/TRBV3-2|TRBD1|.|TRBJ2-7
CASQGTGLGEQYF
TGTGCCAGCCAGGGGACAGGGTTGGGCGAGCAGTACTTC
>TRBV2|TRBD2|.|TRBJ2-5
CASSLAGNQETQYF
TGTGCCAGCAGTTTAGCGGGCAACCAAGAGACCCAGTACTTC
>TRBV30|.|.|TRBJ2-2
CAWRAESGELFF
TGTGCCTGGAGGGCTGAATCGGGGGAGCTGTTTTTT
>TRBV5-4|TRBD2|.|TRBJ2-7
CASRGNGRFNEQYF
TGTGCCAGCAGGGGGAACGGGAGGTTTAACGAGCAGTACTTC
>TRBV20-1|.|.|TRBJ1-1
CSASQGGRREAFF
TGCAGTGCTAGTCAAGGGGGGAGGCGTGAAGCTTTCTTT
>TRBV27|.|.|TRBJ2-7
CASSLSPPPTSYEQYF
TGTGCCAGCAGTTTATCCCCTCCCCCCACAAGTTACGAGCAGTACTTC
>TRBV18|.|.|TRBJ1-1
CASSPLGVAEAFF
TGTGCCAGCTCACCACTAGGGGTGGCTGAAGCTTTCTTT
>TRBV5-1|.|.|TRBJ2-7
CASTSNLGEQYF
TGCGCCAGCACCTCGAACCTTGGCGAGCAGTACTTC
>TRBV5-1|.|.|TRBJ2-7
CASSPGRGNYEQYF
TGCGCCAGCAGTCCGGGCCGGGGTAATTACGAGCAGTACTTC
>TRBV30|.|.|TRBJ2-7
CAWRLAHSYEQYF
TGTGCCTGGAGGCTAGCGCACTCCTACGAGCAGTACTTC
>TRBV27|.|.|TRBJ1-5
CASSAQGLGNNQPQHF
TGTGCCAGCAGTGCTCAGGGTTTGGGGAACAATCAGCCCCAGCATTTT